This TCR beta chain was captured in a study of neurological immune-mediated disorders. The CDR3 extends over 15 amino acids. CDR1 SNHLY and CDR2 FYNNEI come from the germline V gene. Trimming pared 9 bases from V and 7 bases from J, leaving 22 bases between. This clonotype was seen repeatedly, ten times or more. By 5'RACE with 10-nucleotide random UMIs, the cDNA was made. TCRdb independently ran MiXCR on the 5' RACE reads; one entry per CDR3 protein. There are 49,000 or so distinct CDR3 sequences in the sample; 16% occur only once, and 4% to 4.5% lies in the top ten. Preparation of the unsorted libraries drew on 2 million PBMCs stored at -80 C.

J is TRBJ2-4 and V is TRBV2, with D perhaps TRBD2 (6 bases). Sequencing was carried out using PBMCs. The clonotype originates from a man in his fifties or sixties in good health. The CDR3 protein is CASVLQEGLSNIQYF. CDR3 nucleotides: TGTGCCAGTGTACTCCAAGAGGGACTTTCCAACATTCAGTACTTC.